The rows below give T cell receptor beta chains drawn from one sample of a study of shared clonotypes between healthy human individuals. Assay: immunoSEQ multiplex PCR; the TCRdb copy retains only in-frame clones and omits some. In the table there are more than 600,000 clones, approximately 90% of which are singletons. Sequencing was carried out using naive CD8+ T cells sorted from blood. The receptors come from a man aged 25 to 40 in good health. CDR3s leave out the opening cysteine and the closing phenylalanine or tryptophan. The order of the fields is V gene, CDR3 length, CDR3 protein.

V gene: TRBV27; CDR3 length: 12; CDR3 protein: ASSPVGYNTEAF
V gene: TRBV19; CDR3 length: 13; CDR3 protein: ASSSPGQLLDEQY
V gene: TRBV11-2; CDR3 length: 14; CDR3 protein: ASSFEQGYRWYEQY
V gene: TRBV5-5; CDR3 length: 12; CDR3 protein: ASSREGGRIPQY
V gene: TRBV6-5; CDR3 length: 13; CDR3 protein: ASSYSHREKDTQY
V gene: TRBV27; CDR3 length: 14; CDR3 protein: ASSPLSASGSYEQY
V gene: TRBV11-2; CDR3 length: 14; CDR3 protein: ASSLQAGVLGNEQF
V gene: TRBV6-4; CDR3 length: 13; CDR3 protein: ASSDSTGPNTEAF
V gene: TRBV7-6; CDR3 length: 13; CDR3 protein: ASSLDTGGNDEQY
V gene: TRBV4-1; CDR3 length: 11; CDR3 protein: ASSQEGTPEAF
V gene: TRBV10-3; CDR3 length: 14; CDR3 protein: AISDLGLAVHNEQF
V gene: TRBV7-9; CDR3 length: 12; CDR3 protein: ASSPGGDYYEQY
V gene: TRBV27; CDR3 length: 11; CDR3 protein: ASSLSLTNEQF
V gene: TRBV19; CDR3 length: 12; CDR3 protein: ASSIDDFYNEQF
V gene: TRBV7-9; CDR3 length: 11; CDR3 protein: ASSIGGDLEQY
V gene: TRBV4-1; CDR3 length: 13; CDR3 protein: ASSLASGTYNEQF
V gene: TRBV7-9; CDR3 length: 14; CDR3 protein: ASSPRTGGDQETQY
V gene: TRBV7-9; CDR3 length: 16; CDR3 protein: ASSLPPGQRTPNYGYT
V gene: TRBV2; CDR3 length: 13; CDR3 protein: ASTGQGAPNGELF
V gene: TRBV7-3; CDR3 length: 14; CDR3 protein: ASSSPWGGPEDTQY
V gene: TRBV7-8; CDR3 length: 14; CDR3 protein: ASSLRGRDPPYEQY
V gene: TRBV5-5; CDR3 length: 11; CDR3 protein: ASSRTGNQPQH
V gene: TRBV28; CDR3 length: 12; CDR3 protein: ASRYRQGAYEQY
V gene: TRBV11-2; CDR3 length: 14; CDR3 protein: ASSLSLRESLDTQY
V gene: TRBV27; CDR3 length: 17; CDR3 protein: ASSTLSSGRVLGTGELF
V gene: TRBV7-9; CDR3 length: 12; CDR3 protein: ASSLLTGGVEAF
V gene: TRBV7-3; CDR3 length: 11; CDR3 protein: ASSLISTDTQY
V gene: TRBV10-3; CDR3 length: 10; CDR3 protein: AISVNSNEQF